What follows are 3 T cell receptor beta chains derived from one specimen sequenced in a study of lung T cells in sarcoidosis with Löfgren's syndrome. Each CDR3 protein gets one entry after TCRdb re-called the reads with MiXCR. The repertoire consists of more than 8,500 distinct CDR3 sequences, with 21% occurring once and the leading ten covering around 23%. Source material: CD4+ T cells from bronchoalveolar lavage fluid. The receptor source for this set is a human donor with sarcoidosis (Löfgren's syndrome or another form), or a control subject (not recorded which).

This clonotype was observed many times. The chain links TRBV4-2 to TRBJ1-4, with D possibly being TRBD1 (6 bases). The CDR3 sequence is 15 residues long. Between the trimmed V and J ends, which lost 1 base and 4 bases, there was a span of 10 bases. CDR1 LGHNA and CDR2 YNFKEQ come from the germline V gene. CDR3 amino acids: CASSQARGGNEKLFF. In DNA, the CDR3 is TGTGCCAGCAGCCAAGCACGAGGGGGTAATGAAAAACTGTTTTTT.

There are many counts of this clonotype. The chain is built from TRBV20-1 and TRBJ1-3; 7 positions match TRBD1. After removal of 0 bases from V and 0 bases from J, the junction contained 2 bases not matched to a gene. CDR1 and CDR2 (germline): DFQATT, SNEGSKA (reference sequence). CDR3 length: 15 residues. CDR3 coding DNA: TGCAGTGCTAGAGATCCAGGGGGCTCTGGAAACACCATATATTTT. Amino acid sequence: CSARDPGGSGNTIYF.

J is TRBJ1-5 and V is TRBV18; maybe TRBD1 (6 bases). The CDR3 extends over 17 amino acids. Germline V CDR1 and CDR2: KGHSH, LQKENI. V was cut by 0 bases and J by 1 base, with 13 bases left in between. The CDR3 nucleotides are TGTGCCAGCTCACCACCTTCAGGGGATCGGAGCAATCAGCCCCAGCATTTT. It yields the protein CASSPPSGDRSNQPQHF.